The source of this T cell receptor beta chain is a study of neurological immune-mediated disorders. The making of cDNA relied on 5'RACE with 10-nucleotide random UMIs. Each CDR3 protein is one row after TCRdb ran MiXCR on the 5' RACE reads. The sample includes some 60,000 distinct CDR3 sequences, roughly 10% of them seen just once. This clonotype was observed at least ten times. This CDR3 contains 13 residues. Germline values: CDR1 SGHRS, CDR2 YFSETQ. V was cut by 3 bases and J by 5 bases, with 11 bases left in between. Time point in this sample: longitudinal time-point 2. This receptor was identified in a man aged 25-40 years in good health. The rearrangement uses TRBV5-1 and TRBJ2-5; D is possibly TRBD1 or TRBD2 (6 bases each). The sample comprised PBMCs. CDR3 bases: TGCGCCAGCAGCTCCGGGGGCCGGGAGACCCAGTACTTC. Translating it yields CASSSGGRETQYF.